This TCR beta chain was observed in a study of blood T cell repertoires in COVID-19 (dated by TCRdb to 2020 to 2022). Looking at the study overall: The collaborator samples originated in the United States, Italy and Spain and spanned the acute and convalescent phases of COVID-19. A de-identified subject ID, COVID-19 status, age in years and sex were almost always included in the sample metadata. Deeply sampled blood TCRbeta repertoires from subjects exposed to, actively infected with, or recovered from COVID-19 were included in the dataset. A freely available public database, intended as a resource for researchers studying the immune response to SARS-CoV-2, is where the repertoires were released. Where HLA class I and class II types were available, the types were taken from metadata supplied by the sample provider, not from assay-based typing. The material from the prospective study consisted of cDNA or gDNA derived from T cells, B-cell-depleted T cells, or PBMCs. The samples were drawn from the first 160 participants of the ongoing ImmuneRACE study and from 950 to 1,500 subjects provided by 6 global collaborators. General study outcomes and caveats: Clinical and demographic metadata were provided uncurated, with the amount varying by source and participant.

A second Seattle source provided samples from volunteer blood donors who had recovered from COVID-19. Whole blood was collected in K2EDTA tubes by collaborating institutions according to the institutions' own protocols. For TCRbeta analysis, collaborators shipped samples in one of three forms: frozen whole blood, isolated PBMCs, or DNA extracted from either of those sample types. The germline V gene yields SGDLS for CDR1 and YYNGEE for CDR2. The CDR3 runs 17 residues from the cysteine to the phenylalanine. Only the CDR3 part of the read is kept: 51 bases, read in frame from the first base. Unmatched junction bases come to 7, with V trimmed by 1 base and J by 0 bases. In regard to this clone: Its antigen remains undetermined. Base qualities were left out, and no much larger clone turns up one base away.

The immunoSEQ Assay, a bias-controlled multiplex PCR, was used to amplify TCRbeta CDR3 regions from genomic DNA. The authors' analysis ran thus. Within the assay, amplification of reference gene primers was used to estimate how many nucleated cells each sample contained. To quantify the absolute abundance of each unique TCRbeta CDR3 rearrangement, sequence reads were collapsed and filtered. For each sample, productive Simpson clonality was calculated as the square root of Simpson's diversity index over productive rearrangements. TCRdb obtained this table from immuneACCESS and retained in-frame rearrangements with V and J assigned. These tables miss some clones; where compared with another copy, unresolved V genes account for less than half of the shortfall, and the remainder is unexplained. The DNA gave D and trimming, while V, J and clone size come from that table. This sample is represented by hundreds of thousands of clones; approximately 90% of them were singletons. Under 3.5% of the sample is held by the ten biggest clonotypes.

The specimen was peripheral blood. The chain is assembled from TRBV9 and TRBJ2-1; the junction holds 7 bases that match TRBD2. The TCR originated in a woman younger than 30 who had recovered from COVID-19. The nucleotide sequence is TGTGCCAGCAGCGTATGGGTTGGCGGGAGCTCCTACAATGAGCAGTTCTTC. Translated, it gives CASSVWVGGSSYNEQFF.